These 7 T cell receptor beta chains share one sample of origin, sequenced in a study of blood T cells in healthy people across ages. Primers used in a second PCR of about 6 to 11 cycles were a sample-barcoded 5' primer and a J-beta primer mix. MiXCR was run by TCRdb on the 5' RACE reads, yielding one entry per CDR3 protein. Of 1.5 million to 2 million distinct CDR3 sequences in the sample, about 35% were seen once. Sample: blood. All receptors come from a woman aged 25 to 39 in good health.

For this clonotype: Relative to the germline gene, one junction end is altered; a read error may explain this. This chain connects TRBV9 to TRBJ2-1; unclear D gene. This CDR3 contains 15 residues. Germline V gene data show CDR1 as SGDLS and CDR2 as YYNGEE. CDR3 bases: TGTGCCGGCAGCATCTTGGGCGGCGAGGCCAATGAGCAGTTCTTC. This translates into CAGSILGGEANEQFF.

In nucleotides, the CDR3 is TGTGCCAGCAGCTTGTCTGGCACGGCGATCAATCAGCCCCAGCATTTT. Protein: CASSLSGTAINQPQHF. The chain joins TRBV5-6 to TRBJ1-5; D call uncertain. The CDR3 has 16 amino acids. The germline V gene has CDR1 SGHDT and CDR2 YYEEEE. The V and J ends lost 1 base and 3 bases respectively, with 14 bases between them.

V usage is TRBV20-1 and J usage is TRBJ1-4; 7 bases fit TRBD1. This CDR3 has 11 amino acids. CDR1 is DFQATT and CDR2 is SNEGSKA in the germline V gene (reference sequence). Trimming took 3 bases from V and 15 from J; bases not matched to a gene: 7. The CDR3 coding sequence is TGCAGTGCTAGGGGTCCCGGGACAGTGTTTTTT. Its protein is CSARGPGTVFF.

The chain has TRBV4-1 and TRBJ1-3; D not resolved. Germline V gene data show CDR1 as MGHRA and CDR2 as YSYEKL. The CDR3 totals 15 residues. Trimming left V 2 bases short and J 0 bases short, with 8 bases between. The CDR3 loop is CASSQPRNSGNTIYF. CDR3 nucleotide sequence: TGCGCCAGCAGCCAACCGCGGAACTCTGGAAACACCATATATTTT.

J is TRBJ2-7 and V is TRBV2; D gene ambiguous. Trimming removed 2 bases at V and 6 bases at J, with 11 bases between. Germline values: CDR1 SNHLY, CDR2 FYNNEI. CDR3 length: 13 residues. The CDR3 DNA reads TGTGCCAGCAGTGAAAGTCCGGCGACCGAGCAGTACTTC. Protein sequence: CASSESPATEQYF.

The chain is built from TRBV29-1 and TRBJ2-2; D not resolved. The V gene's germline CDR1 is SQVTM and CDR2 ANQGSEA. The CDR3 consists of 12 residues. Trimming took off 5 bases at V and 5 bases at J, with 9 bases between the two ends. CDR3 region: CSVIKPTGELFF. In nucleotides, the CDR3 is TGCAGCGTTATAAAGCCAACCGGGGAGCTGTTTTTT.

This chain joins TRBV7-3 and TRBJ2-1; 9 bases map to TRBD2. The germline CDR1 and CDR2 sequences are SGHTA and FQGTGA. CDR3 length: 16 amino acids. The V segment lost 5 bases and the J segment 10 bases; nucleotides outside the gene matches: 15. The CDR3 region is CASSHGVAGAPGEQFF. The DNA of the CDR3 is TGTGCCAGCAGCCATGGAGTAGCGGGGGCCCCTGGGGAGCAGTTCTTC.